This TCR beta chain was recovered during a study of T-cell reconstitution after alpha-beta-depleted transplantation in children. This clonotype was observed at least ten times. TCRbeta library preparation incorporated unique molecular identifiers. TCRdb re-called the PCR reads through MiXCR, storing one row per CDR3 protein. The profile shows about 240,000 distinct CDR3 sequences, about 11% of them singletons. Germline V gene data show CDR1 as DFQATT and CDR2 as SNEGSKA (reference sequence). This CDR3 has 14 residues. V lost 6 bases and J 2 bases, leaving 13 bases between the germline ends. This sequence originates from a human donor who donated a stem cell graft to a child with acute lymphoblastic leukemia. The chain uses TRBV20-1 and TRBJ2-2; perhaps TRBD1 as D (6 bases). Here the sequenced sample was PBMCs from the stem cell graft donor, taken from the stem cell graft. In DNA, the CDR3 is TGCAGTGCAGCAGGGGTTGTAAACACCGGGGAGCTGTTTTTT. Translating gives CSAAGVVNTGELFF.